The 25 T cell receptor beta chains given below trace back to one sample, sequenced in a study of T cell responses to AZD1222 COVID-19 vaccine. Measured with immunoSEQ multiplex PCR; TCRdb has only the in-frame clones, and not every one. The table has roughly 120,000 clones, 91% seen once; the top ten hold over 2.5%. The source material was peripheral blood, sampled on day 0 of AZD1222 vaccination. The source is an adult in good health.

This sequence joins TRBV6-5 and TRBJ2-7; D ambiguous. V was trimmed by 2 bases and J by 6 bases, leaving 8 bases between them. The length of the CDR3 is 12 residues. The V gene's germline CDR1 is MNHEY and CDR2 SVGAGI. The CDR3 loop reads CASSYLGFEQYF. In DNA, the CDR3 is TGTGCCAGCAGTTACCTGGGTTTCGAGCAGTACTTC.

This clone has just one count. The sample has other DNA sequences that encode this CDR3 too. The chain joins TRBV20-1 to TRBJ1-5, with 7 bases that match TRBD1. Unmatched junction bases numbered 2, after V lost 3 bases and J lost 0 bases. This CDR3 is built from 14 residues. In germline, CDR1 is DFQATT, CDR2 SNEGSKA (reference sequence). CDR3 nucleotides: TGCAGTGCTAGTACAGGGGATAGCAATCAGCCCCAGCATTTT. It specifies CSASTGDSNQPQHF.

This chain joins TRBV5-6 and TRBJ2-6; D gene ambiguous. CDR3 length: 16 residues. V lost 1 base to trimming and J lost 0 bases, with 8 bases between them. Looked up from germline, CDR1 is SGHDT and CDR2 is YYEEEE. CDR3 bases: TGTGCCAGCAGCTTGTGGCAAGGCTCTGGGGCCAACGTCCTGACTTTC. It is translated as CASSLWQGSGANVLTF.

The gene calls are TRBV7-9 and TRBJ2-2, with D unclear. The CDR3 consists of 12 residues. Germline V gene sequence: CDR1 SEHNR, CDR2 FQNEAQ (reference sequence). The ends were cut back, 5 bases at V and 4 bases at J, with 5 bases in the middle. The CDR3 loop is CASSATTGELFF. CDR3 DNA sequence: TGTGCCAGCAGCGCTACCACCGGGGAGCTGTTTTTT.

The DNA of the CDR3 is TGCAGTGCTTGGACTAGTTCGGTGCAGTTCTTC. It is translated as CSAWTSSVQFF. The chain links TRBV20-1 to TRBJ2-1; 7 positions agree with TRBD2. Germline-derived CDR1 and CDR2 are DFQATT and SNEGSKA (reference sequence). The trim removed 5 bases at V and 12 bases at J, leaving 7 bases unmatched. The CDR3 runs 11 residues.

There are a few counts of this clone. This chain uses TRBV9 with TRBJ1-5; 10 nucleotides match TRBD1. Germline CDR1 is SGDLS and CDR2 is YYNGEE. The CDR3 runs to 17 residues. With 3 bases clipped from V and 7 bases from J, the junction kept 13 bases outside the gene matches. CDR3 in DNA: TGTGCCAGCAGCGGCGGCCCCGGGACAGGGGAAAGCCAGCCCCAGCATTTT. Residues: CASSGGPGTGESQPQHF.

The chain has TRBV29-1 and TRBJ2-7, with TRBD1 matching 8 bases. The CDR3 totals 11 residues. Germline CDR1 and CDR2: SQVTM and ANQGSEA. Trimming cost V 7 bases and J 3 bases; bases outside gene matches: 2. CDR3 DNA sequence: TGCAGCGGAGGACAGGGCTACGAGCAGTACTTC. Translated: CSGGQGYEQYF.

This chain links TRBV3-1 (or the pseudogene TRBV3-2) with TRBJ1-4; TRBD1 aligns across 9 bases. From germline, CDR1 is LGHDT and CDR2 YNNKEL (reference sequence). The J segment lost 10 bases and the V segment lost 6 bases, leaving 9 bases of the junction unmatched. The CDR3 consists of 14 residues. The CDR3 region is CASRPGQGKGKLFF. In nucleotides, the CDR3 is TGTGCCAGCAGACCGGGACAGGGTAAGGGAAAACTGTTTTTT.

The chain employs TRBV19 and TRBJ2-7, with 7 bases aligning to TRBD1. This CDR3 is built from 13 residues. Germline V gene lookup returns CDR1 LNHDA and CDR2 SQIVND (reference sequence). The junction had 2 bases not matched to a gene; V was cut back by 4 bases and J by 2 bases. CDR3 sequence: CASSSGTAYEQYF. The CDR3 DNA follows: TGTGCCAGTAGTAGTGGGACAGCCTACGAGCAGTACTTC.

V usage is TRBV14 and J usage is TRBJ1-6; D is ambiguous. V was trimmed by 1 base and J by 9 bases, leaving 16 bases between them. Per germline, CDR1 SGHDN and CDR2 FVKESK. The CDR3 is made up of 16 amino acids. The CDR3 reads CASSQVLGNLISPLHF. CDR3 sequence (DNA): TGTGCCAGCAGCCAAGTACTCGGGAACCTCATTTCACCCCTCCACTTT.

The chain combines TRBV6-4 with TRBJ1-2, with 12 positions matching TRBD1. This CDR3 is built from 15 residues. V dropped 3 bases and J dropped 8; count of bases not matched to a gene: 7. CDR1 is MRHNA, CDR2 SNTAGT, per germline. The CDR3 region is CASSESGTGGVGYTF. The CDR3, as DNA: TGTGCCAGCAGTGAATCCGGGACAGGGGGCGTCGGCTACACCTTC.

V and J are TRBV27 and TRBJ1-1; 7 nucleotides match TRBD1. This CDR3 is 15 amino acids long. From germline, CDR1 is MNHEY and CDR2 SMNVEV (reference sequence). J gave up 3 bases and V 2 bases, and 6 bases lay outside the gene matches. DNA for the CDR3: TGTGCCAGCAGTTTACGACAGGGACTTGACACTGAAGCTTTCTTT. Its translation is CASSLRQGLDTEAFF.

V usage is TRBV5-1 and J usage is TRBJ2-1; D is unclear. CDR1 and CDR2 (germline): SGHRS, YFSETQ. The CDR3 is made up of 14 amino acids. V was trimmed by 0 bases and J by 0 bases, leaving 4 bases between them. The CDR3 sequence: CASSLDSSYNEQFF. For the CDR3, the DNA is TGCGCCAGCAGCTTGGACAGCTCCTACAATGAGCAGTTCTTC.

The gene calls are TRBV12-3 or TRBV12-4 and TRBJ2-3; no clear D. CDR3 length equals 12 residues. V dropped 2 bases and J dropped 3 bases, with 3 bases sitting between them. The CDR3 DNA sequence: TGTGCCAGCAGTTTATTGACAGATACGCAGTATTTT. Translation gives CASSLLTDTQYF.

The chain carries TRBV19 and TRBJ2-7; weak D call: TRBD2 (6 bases). Germline values: CDR1 LNHDA, CDR2 SQIVND (reference sequence). V was trimmed by 3 bases and J by 6 bases, leaving 15 bases between them. This CDR3 spans 14 amino acids. The CDR3 region is CASSILAEAVEQYF. CDR3 coding DNA: TGTGCCAGTAGTATTTTAGCGGAGGCGGTCGAGCAGTACTTC. Full variable domain (rest looked up from reference TRBV19 and TRBJ2-7): DGGITQSPKYLFRKEGQNVTLSCEQNLNHDAMYWYRQDPGQGLRLIYYSQIVNDFQKGDIAEGYSVSREKKESFPLTVTSAQKNPTAFYLCASSILAEAVEQYFGPGTRLTVT.

This chain links TRBV6-4 with TRBJ1-1, with D unresolved. V lost 0 bases and J 1 base, leaving 9 bases between the germline ends. The CDR3 length is 15 residues. CDR1 is MRHNA and CDR2 is SNTAGT in the germline V gene. CDR3 in DNA: TGTGCCAGCAGTGACTCGGCGCTGCCGAACACTGAAGCTTTCTTT. This sequence encodes CASSDSALPNTEAFF.

This chain uses TRBV29-1 with TRBJ1-1; 9 bases align to TRBD1. Trimming took 4 bases from V and 7 from J; bases not matched to a gene: 10. Germline V gene data show CDR1 as SQVTM and CDR2 as ANQGSEA. This CDR3 is built from 14 residues. CDR3 amino acids: CSVVINNRGREAFF. In DNA form, the CDR3 reads TGCAGCGTTGTGATAAATAACAGGGGGCGTGAAGCTTTCTTT.

The sample holds one count of this clone. CDR3 coding DNA: TGTGCCAGCAGCCCACAGCCGAACACTGAAGCTTTCTTT. Its protein product is CASSPQPNTEAFF. The chain is built from TRBV7-3 and TRBJ1-1; D is undetermined. V shed 5 bases and J shed 1 base, with 8 bases lying between them. Looked up from germline, CDR1 is SGHTA and CDR2 is FQGTGA. This CDR3 spans 13 amino acids.

CDR3 coding DNA: TGTGCCACCAGCCTCCGAGCCCTAAGAGGGAATGAGCAGTTCTTC. Translation: CATSLRALRGNEQFF. V is TRBV15 and J is TRBJ2-1, with D possibly matching TRBD2 (5 bases). The CDR3 covers 15 residues. V dropped 5 bases and J dropped 7 bases, with 18 bases sitting between them. The germline CDR1 and CDR2 sequences are LNHNV and YYDKDF (reference sequence).

This clone was recorded a few times. The chain carries TRBV10-1 and TRBJ2-1; 11 bases fit TRBD1. The CDR3 is made up of 16 amino acids. Trimming removed 3 bases from V and 6 bases from J; junction bases left unmatched: 7. Germline lookup yields CDR1 WNHNN and CDR2 SYGVQD (reference sequence). The CDR3 sequence is CASSDPGQGVLNEQFF. Here the CDR3 DNA reads TGCGCCAGCAGTGATCCGGGACAGGGGGTACTCAATGAGCAGTTCTTC.

The CDR3 DNA reads TGTGCCAGCAGCCCCCGGATCAATGAGCAGTTCTTC. This encodes CASSPRINEQFF. V is TRBV9 and J is TRBJ2-1; D gene ambiguous. Between the trimmed V and J ends, which lost 4 bases and 6 bases, there was a span of 8 bases. Germline CDR1 reads SGDLS; CDR2 reads YYNGEE. CDR3 length: 12 amino acids.

This clone was picked up one time. One end of the junction fails to match germline, which may point to a read error. V is TRBV6-4 and J is TRBJ1-2; 7 positions agree with TRBD1. The germline V gene encodes CDR1 MRHNA and CDR2 SNTAGT. The CDR3 runs 14 residues. The CDR3 here is CASTDRDILYGYTF. CDR3 in DNA: TGTGCCAGCACTGACAGGGACATCCTCTATGGCTACACCTTC.

As DNA, the CDR3 is TGTGCCAGCACCATTGGAGATGAAGCTTTCTTT. It codes for CASTIGDEAFF. The rearrangement links TRBV18 to TRBJ1-1; D remains ambiguous. The V end lost 8 bases, the J end lost 7 bases, and 11 bases lay between the germline ends. The CDR3 spans 11 residues. The germline V gene has CDR1 KGHSH and CDR2 LQKENI.

The genes are TRBV19 and TRBJ1-4; TRBD1 matches 8 bases. Germline values: CDR1 LNHDA, CDR2 SQIVND (reference sequence). This CDR3 has 18 residues. Unmatched junction bases numbered 18, after V lost 7 bases and J lost 5 bases. CDR3 bases: TGTGCCAGTAACCCGGGGAACCGACAGGGGCACTACAATGAAAAACTGTTTTTT. Translating gives CASNPGNRQGHYNEKLFF.

This chain connects TRBV5-5 to TRBJ2-1; weak D call: TRBD2 (5 bases). The germline gives CDR1 SGHKS, CDR2 YYEKEE (reference sequence). Trimming stripped 2 bases from V and 0 bases from J, with 12 bases between. The CDR3 sequence is 16 residues long. The CDR3 sequence: CASSFEGESSYNEQFF. CDR3 coding DNA: TGTGCCAGCAGCTTTGAGGGCGAGAGCTCCTACAATGAGCAGTTCTTC.